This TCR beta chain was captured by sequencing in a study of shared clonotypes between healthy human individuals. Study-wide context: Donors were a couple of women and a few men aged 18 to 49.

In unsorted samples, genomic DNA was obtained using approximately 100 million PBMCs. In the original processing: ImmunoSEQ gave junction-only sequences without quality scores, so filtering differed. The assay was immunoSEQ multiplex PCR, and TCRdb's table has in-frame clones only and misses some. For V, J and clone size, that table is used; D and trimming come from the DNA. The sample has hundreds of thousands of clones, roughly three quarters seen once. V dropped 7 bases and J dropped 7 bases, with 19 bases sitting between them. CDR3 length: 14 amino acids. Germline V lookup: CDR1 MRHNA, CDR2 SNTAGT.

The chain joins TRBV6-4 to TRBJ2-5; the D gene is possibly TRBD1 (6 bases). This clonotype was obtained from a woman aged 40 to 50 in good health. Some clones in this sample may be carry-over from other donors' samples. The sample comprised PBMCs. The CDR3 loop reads CASKRSGRGGTQYF. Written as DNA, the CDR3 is TGTGCCAGCAAAAGGTCAGGCCGAGGGGGGACCCAGTACTTC.